This T cell receptor beta chain was profiled in a study of cytomegalovirus exposure and HLA in healthy donors. Study observations and caveats: Later analysis showed most CMV-associated TCR beta chains appearing HLA-restricted. Presence/absence analyses supposed approximately even sequencing depth among donors. When the data were analyzed later, several of the most significant clusters appeared to be linked to common viral pathogens.

Germline lookup yields CDR1 MNHEY and CDR2 SVGAGI. The CDR3 is made up of 13 amino acids. The V end was cut by 5 bases, the J end by 5 bases, with 12 bases between. PCR used 60 Vbeta primers and 13 Jbeta primers. Only in-frame clones appear in the TCRdb table, and some are missing; sequencing was by immunoSEQ multiplex PCR. The sample shows some 120,000 clones, approximately 80% of them seen only once. Comments on this clone: The antigen remains unidentified.

The TCR was taken from a man aged 40-50 years in good health and CMV-seronegative. The chain is built from TRBV6-5 and TRBJ1-2; possible D gene TRBD1, 5 bases. The sequenced material came from PBMCs. CDR3 sequence reads: CASSPTGSYGYTF. CDR3 in DNA: TGTGCCAGCAGTCCTACAGGTTCATATGGCTACACCTTC.